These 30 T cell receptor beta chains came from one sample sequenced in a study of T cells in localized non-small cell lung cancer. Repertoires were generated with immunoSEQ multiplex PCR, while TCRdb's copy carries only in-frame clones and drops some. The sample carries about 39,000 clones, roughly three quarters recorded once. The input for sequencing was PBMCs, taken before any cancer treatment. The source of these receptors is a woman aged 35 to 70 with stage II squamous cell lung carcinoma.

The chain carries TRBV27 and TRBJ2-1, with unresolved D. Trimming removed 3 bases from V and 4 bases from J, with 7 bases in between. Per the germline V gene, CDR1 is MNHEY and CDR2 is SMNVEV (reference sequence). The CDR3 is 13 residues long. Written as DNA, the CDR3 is TGTGCCAGCAGTTTTTCCCAGTACAATGAGCAGTTCTTC. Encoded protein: CASSFSQYNEQFF.

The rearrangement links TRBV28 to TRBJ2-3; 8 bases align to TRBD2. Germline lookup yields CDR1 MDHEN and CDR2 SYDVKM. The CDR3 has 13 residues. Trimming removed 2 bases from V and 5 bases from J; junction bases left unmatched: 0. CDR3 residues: CASSLAGGDTQYF. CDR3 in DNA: TGTGCCAGCAGTTTAGCGGGAGGAGATACGCAGTATTTT.

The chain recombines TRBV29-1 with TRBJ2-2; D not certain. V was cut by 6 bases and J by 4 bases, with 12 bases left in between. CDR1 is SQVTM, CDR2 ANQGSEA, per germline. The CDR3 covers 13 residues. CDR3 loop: CSVAPSSTGELFF. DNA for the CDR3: TGCAGCGTGGCCCCGAGTTCCACCGGGGAGCTGTTTTTT.

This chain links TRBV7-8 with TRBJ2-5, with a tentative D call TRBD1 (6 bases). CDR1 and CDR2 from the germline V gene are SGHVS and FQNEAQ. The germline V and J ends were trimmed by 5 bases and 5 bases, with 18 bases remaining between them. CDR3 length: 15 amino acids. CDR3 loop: CASSRNRAQGETQYF. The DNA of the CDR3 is TGTGCCAGCAGCAGGAACAGGGCCCAAGGGGAGACCCAGTACTTC.

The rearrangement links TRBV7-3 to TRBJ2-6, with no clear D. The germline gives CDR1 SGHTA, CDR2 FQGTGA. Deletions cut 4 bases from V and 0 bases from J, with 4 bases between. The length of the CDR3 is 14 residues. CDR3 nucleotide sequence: TGTGCCAGCAGCTCCAACTCTGGGGCCAACGTCCTGACTTTC. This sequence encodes CASSSNSGANVLTF.

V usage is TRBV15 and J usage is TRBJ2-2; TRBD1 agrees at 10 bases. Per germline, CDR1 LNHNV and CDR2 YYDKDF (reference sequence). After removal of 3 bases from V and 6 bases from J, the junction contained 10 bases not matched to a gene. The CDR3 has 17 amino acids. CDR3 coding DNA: TGTGCCACCAGCAGGACCACTCCGGGACAGGGGTCCGGGGAGCTGTTTTTT. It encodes CATSRTTPGQGSGELFF. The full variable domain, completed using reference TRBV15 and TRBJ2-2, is DAMVIQNPRYQVTQFGKPVTLSCSQTLNHNVMYWYQQKSSQAPKLLFHYYDKDFNNEADTPDNFQSRRPNTSFCFLDIRSPGLGDTAMYLCATSRTTPGQGSGELFFGEGSRLTVL.

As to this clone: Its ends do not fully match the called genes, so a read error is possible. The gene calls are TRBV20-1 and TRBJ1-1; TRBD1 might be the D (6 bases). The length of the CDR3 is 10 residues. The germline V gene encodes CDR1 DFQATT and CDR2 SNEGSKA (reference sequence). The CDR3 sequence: CRGGSAEAFF. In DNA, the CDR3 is TGTCGGGGGGGCTCGGCTGAAGCTTTCTTT.

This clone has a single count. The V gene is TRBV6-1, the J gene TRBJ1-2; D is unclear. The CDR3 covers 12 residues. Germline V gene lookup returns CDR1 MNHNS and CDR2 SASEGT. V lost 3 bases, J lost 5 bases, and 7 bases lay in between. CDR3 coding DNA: TGTGCCAGCAGTGAGGGGAGGTATGGCTACACCTTC. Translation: CASSEGRYGYTF.

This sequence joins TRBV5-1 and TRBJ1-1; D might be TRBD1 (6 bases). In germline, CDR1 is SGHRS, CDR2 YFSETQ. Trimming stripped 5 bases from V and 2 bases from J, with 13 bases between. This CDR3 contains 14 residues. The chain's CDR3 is CASSGQQSNTEAFF. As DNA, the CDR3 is TGCGCCAGCAGTGGACAGCAGAGTAACACTGAAGCTTTCTTT.

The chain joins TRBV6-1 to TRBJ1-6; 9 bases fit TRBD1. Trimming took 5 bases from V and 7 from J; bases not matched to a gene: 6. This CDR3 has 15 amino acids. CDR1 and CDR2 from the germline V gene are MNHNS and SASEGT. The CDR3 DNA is TGTGCCAGCAGTCCCCAGGGACAGGGAAATTCACCCCTCCACTTT. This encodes CASSPQGQGNSPLHF.

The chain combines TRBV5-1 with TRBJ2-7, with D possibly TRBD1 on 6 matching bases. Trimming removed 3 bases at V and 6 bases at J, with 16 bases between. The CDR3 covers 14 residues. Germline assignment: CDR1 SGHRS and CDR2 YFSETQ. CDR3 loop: CASSSDSRSIEQYF. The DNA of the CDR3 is TGCGCCAGCAGCTCGGACAGTCGTTCGATCGAGCAGTACTTC.

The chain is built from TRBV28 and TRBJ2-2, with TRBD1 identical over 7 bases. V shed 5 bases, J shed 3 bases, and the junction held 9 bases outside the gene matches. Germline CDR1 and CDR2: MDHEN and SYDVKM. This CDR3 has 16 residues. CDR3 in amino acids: CASSPPRDSHTGELFF. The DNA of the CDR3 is TGTGCCAGCAGTCCCCCCCGGGACAGTCACACCGGGGAGCTGTTTTTT. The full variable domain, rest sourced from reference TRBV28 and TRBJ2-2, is DVKVTQSSRYLVKRTGEKVFLECVQDMDHENMFWYRQDPGLGLRLIYFSYDVKMKEKGDIPEGYSVSREKKERFSLILESASTNQTSMYLCASSPPRDSHTGELFFGEGSRLTVL.

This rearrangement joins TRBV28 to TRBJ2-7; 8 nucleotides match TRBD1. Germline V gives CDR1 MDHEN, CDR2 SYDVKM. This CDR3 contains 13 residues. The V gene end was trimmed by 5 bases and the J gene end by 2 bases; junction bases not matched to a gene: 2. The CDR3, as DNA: TGTGCCAGCAGTAGGACAGGGCCCTACGAGCAGTACTTC. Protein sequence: CASSRTGPYEQYF.

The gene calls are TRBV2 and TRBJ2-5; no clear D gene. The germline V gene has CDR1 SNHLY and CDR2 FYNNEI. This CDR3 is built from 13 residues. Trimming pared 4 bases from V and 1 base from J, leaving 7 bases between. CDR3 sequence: CASSADGQETQYF. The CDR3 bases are TGTGCCAGCAGTGCGGACGGCCAAGAGACCCAGTACTTC.

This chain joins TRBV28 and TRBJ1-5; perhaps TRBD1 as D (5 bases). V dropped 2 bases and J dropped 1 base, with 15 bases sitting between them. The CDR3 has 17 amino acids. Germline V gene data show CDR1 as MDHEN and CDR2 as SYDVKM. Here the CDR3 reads CASSLPLGQGSNQPQHF. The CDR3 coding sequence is TGTGCCAGCAGTTTACCCCTGGGGCAGGGCAGCAATCAGCCCCAGCATTTT.

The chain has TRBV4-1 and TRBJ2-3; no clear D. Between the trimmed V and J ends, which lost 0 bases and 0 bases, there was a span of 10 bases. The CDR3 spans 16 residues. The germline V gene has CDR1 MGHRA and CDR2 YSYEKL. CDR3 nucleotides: TGCGCCAGCAGCCAAGAGAACTACCGTAGCACAGATACGCAGTATTTT. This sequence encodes CASSQENYRSTDTQYF.

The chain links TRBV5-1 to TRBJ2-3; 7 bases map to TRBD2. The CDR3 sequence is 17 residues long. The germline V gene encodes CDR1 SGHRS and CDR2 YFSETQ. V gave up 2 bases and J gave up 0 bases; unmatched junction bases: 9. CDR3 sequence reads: CASSLGSLAASTDTQYF. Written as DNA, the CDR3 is TGCGCCAGCAGCTTAGGTAGTCTAGCGGCTAGCACAGATACGCAGTATTTT.

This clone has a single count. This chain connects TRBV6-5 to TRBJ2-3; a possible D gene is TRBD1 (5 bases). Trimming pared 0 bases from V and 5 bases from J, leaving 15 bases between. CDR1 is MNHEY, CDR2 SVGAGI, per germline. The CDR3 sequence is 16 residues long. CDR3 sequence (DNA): TGTGCCAGCAGTTACTCGATGTTAGCCCAGGGAGATACGCAGTATTTT. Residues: CASSYSMLAQGDTQYF.

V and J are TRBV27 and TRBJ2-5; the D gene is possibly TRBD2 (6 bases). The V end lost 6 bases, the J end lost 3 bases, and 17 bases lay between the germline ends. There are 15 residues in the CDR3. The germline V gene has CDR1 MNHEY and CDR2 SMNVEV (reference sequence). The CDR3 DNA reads TGTGCCAGCAGGGGCCGGGGGACGGCTGAAGAGACCCAGTACTTC. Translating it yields CASRGRGTAEETQYF.

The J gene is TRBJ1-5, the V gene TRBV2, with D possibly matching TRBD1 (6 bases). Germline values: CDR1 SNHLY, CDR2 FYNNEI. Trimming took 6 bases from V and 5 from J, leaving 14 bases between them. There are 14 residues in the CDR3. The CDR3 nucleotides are TGTGCCAGCAGCAGGGAGACAGGAGATCAGCCCCAGCATTTT. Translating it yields CASSRETGDQPQHF.

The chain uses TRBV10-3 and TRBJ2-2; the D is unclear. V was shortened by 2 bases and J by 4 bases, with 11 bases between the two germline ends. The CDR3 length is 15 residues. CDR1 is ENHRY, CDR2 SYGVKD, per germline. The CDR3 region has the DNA TGTGCCATCAGTGAGCAGCTAGTGATCACCGGGGAGCTGTTTTTT. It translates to CAISEQLVITGELFF.

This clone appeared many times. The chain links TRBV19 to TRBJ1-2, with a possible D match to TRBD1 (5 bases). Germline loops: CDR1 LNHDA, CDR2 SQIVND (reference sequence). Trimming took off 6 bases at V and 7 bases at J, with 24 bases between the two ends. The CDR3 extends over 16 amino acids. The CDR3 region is CASSTGDSSILGGYTF. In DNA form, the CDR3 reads TGTGCCAGTAGCACTGGAGACAGCTCTATTTTAGGTGGCTACACCTTC.

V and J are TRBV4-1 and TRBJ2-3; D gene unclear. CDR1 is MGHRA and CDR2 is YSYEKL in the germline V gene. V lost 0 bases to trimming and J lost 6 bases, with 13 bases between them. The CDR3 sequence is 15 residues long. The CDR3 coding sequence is TGCGCCAGCAGCCAAGATCTTCGCACCGAGGATACGCAGTATTTT. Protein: CASSQDLRTEDTQYF.

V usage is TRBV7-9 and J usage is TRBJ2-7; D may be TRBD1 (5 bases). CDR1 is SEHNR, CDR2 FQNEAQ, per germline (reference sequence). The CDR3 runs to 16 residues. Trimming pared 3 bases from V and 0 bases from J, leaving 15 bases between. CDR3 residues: CASSFLGRTPSYEQYF. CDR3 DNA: TGTGCCAGCAGCTTCCTGGGGCGGACCCCCTCCTACGAGCAGTACTTC.

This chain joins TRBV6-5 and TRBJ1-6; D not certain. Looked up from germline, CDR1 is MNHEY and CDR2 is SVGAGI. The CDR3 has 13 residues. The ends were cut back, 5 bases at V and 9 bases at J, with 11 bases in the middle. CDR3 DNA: TGTGCCAGCAGTCCAGATCCGATTTCACCCCTCCACTTT. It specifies CASSPDPISPLHF.

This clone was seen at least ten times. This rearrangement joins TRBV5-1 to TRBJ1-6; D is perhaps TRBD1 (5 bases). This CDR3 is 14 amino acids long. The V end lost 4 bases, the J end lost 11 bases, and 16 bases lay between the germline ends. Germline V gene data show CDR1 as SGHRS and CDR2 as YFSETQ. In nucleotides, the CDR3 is TGCGCCAGCAGCGATGACAGACCCTACCCACCCCTCCACTTT. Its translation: CASSDDRPYPPLHF.

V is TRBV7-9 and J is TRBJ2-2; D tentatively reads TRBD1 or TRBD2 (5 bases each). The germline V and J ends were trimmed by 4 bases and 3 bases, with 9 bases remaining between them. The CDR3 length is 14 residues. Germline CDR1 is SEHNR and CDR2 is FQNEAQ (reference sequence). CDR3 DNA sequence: TGTGCCAGCAGCTGGGGGACGGACACCGGGGAGCTGTTTTTT. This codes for CASSWGTDTGELFF.

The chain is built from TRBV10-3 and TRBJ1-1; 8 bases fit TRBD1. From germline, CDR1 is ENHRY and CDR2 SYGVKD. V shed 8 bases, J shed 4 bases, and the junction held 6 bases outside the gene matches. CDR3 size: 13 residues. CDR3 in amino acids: CAIQTGVGTEAFF. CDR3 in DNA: TGTGCCATCCAGACAGGGGTCGGCACTGAAGCTTTCTTT.

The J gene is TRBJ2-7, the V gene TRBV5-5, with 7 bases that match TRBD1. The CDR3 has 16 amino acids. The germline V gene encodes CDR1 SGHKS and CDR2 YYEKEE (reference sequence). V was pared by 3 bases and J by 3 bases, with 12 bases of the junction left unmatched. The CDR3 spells CASSSDPGQTIYEQYV. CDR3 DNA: TGTGCCAGCAGCTCAGATCCGGGACAGACGATCTACGAGCAGTACGTC.

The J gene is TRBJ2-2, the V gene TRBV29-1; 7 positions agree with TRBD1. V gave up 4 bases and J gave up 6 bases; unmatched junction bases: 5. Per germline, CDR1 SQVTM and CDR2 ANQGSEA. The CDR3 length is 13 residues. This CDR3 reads CSVVDRAAGELFF. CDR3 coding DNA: TGCAGCGTTGTCGACAGGGCGGCCGGGGAGCTGTTTTTT.